The table lists the clone carrying this T cell receptor beta chain with a few counts. Its specificity is not known. TCRdb ran MiXCR on the reads and lists one entry per CDR3 protein. The table lists 65,000 to 85,000 distinct CDR3 sequences, around 28% of them singletons. The source of the sample is a study of T cell repertoires in cytomegalovirus infection. Across the study: Recently identified HLA-C-restricted CMV epitopes and well-studied HLA-B-restricted CMV epitopes were used by the study. Public TCR beta signatures provided an indication of both CMV infection and a matching HLA type.

Study-wide results and limits: Within the response measured ex vivo, HLA-C-restricted CMV-specific TCR beta clonotypes were dominant. People with CMV and the relevant HLA were identified by cumulative public TCR beta family frequency.

Germline CDR1 and CDR2: MNHEY and SVGAGI. Trimming cost V 2 bases and J 4 bases, with 10 bases left between them. This CDR3 is built from 14 residues. The sample consisted of CD8+ T cells from cultured PBMCs, taken from culture after CMV antigen stimulation. The chain is built from TRBV6-5 and TRBJ2-3; D is possibly TRBD1 (5 bases). This clonotype originated in a human donor in good health (CMV status not recorded). Some clones in this sample may be carry-over from other donors' samples. CDR3 in amino acids: CASSYRRQSDTQYF. As DNA, the CDR3 is TGTGCCAGCAGTTACCGGAGACAGTCAGATACGCAGTATTTT.